The sequence of this T cell receptor (beta chain) was determined in a study of early T cells in non-severe SARS-CoV-2 infection. Study at large: The chains were unpaired, and the sequenced material was bulk RNA from unsorted whole blood. Whole-study findings and limits: Matching results from VDJdb favored anti-spike CD8 responses, leaving private and CD4 specificities undetected.

Researchers attached unique molecular identifiers to individual cDNA molecules. Each CDR3 protein is one row after TCRdb ran MiXCR on the 5' RACE reads. This sample has some 48,000 distinct CDR3 sequences, with approximately 6% found just once. At least ten counts were recorded for this clonotype. What it binds is unknown. The CDR3 is made up of 17 amino acids. Per the germline V gene, CDR1 is SQVTM and CDR2 is ANQGSEA. Trimming pared 1 base from V and 4 bases from J, leaving 20 bases between. This receptor was taken from an adult who was a healthcare worker with PCR-confirmed SARS-CoV-2 infection or an uninfected control (not recorded which). Sequenced material: whole blood, taken at baseline. V and J are TRBV29-1 and TRBJ2-1; D may be TRBD2 (6 bases). The CDR3 loop reads CSVEGAPTGLLYNEQFF. DNA of the CDR3: TGCAGCGTTGAAGGAGCCCCAACGGGACTCCTTTACAATGAGCAGTTCTTC.